This T cell receptor (beta chain) was captured in a study of blood T cell repertoires in COVID-19. Study-wide context: Samples of COVID-19 (acute and convalescent) were obtained from the United States, Italy and Spain.

The J segment lost 5 bases and the V segment lost 1 base, leaving 8 bases of the junction unmatched. The CDR3 has 15 residues. CDR1 is LGHNA and CDR2 is YNFKEQ in the germline V gene. Only in-frame clones appear in the TCRdb table, and some are missing; sequencing was by immunoSEQ multiplex PCR. The profile shows some 150,000 clones, approximately 90% of them singletons. Source material: peripheral blood. The chain combines TRBV4-2 with TRBJ2-7, with 7 bases lining up with TRBD1. The origin of this receptor is a woman in her forties with acute or convalescent COVID-19. The CDR3 DNA sequence: TGTGCCAGCAGCCAAGGACCGGGACAGTTCAACGAGCAGTACTTC. It is translated as CASSQGPGQFNEQYF.